One sample yielded the 16 T cell receptor beta chains listed below, sequenced in a study of human T cells and chemical hapten exposure. The sample's time point: pre-sensitization, week 0. Regarding treatment: therapeutic diphenylcyclopropenone sensitization with weekly scalp DPC. MiXCR, run by TCRdb on the RACE reads, gives a single entry per CDR3 protein. Of 300,000 to 450,000 distinct CDR3 sequences in the sample, approximately 5.8% were seen once. This specimen was whole blood, taken in connection with sensitization to the hapten diphenylcyclopropenone (DPC). The source is a woman between 18 and 29 years old with alopecia areata. Some clones in this sample may be carry-over from other donors' samples.

In its sample, this clonotype was seen a few times. The chain employs TRBV10-3 and TRBJ2-1; 9 nucleotides line up with TRBD2. This CDR3 has 14 residues. CDR1 is ENHRY, CDR2 SYGVKD, per germline. Trimming at V came to 7 bases and at J to 6 bases, leaving 7 bases not matched to a gene. The CDR3: CAIKRLAGTNEQFF. CDR3 coding DNA: TGTGCCATCAAGAGGCTAGCGGGGACCAATGAGCAGTTCTTC.

The chain recombines TRBV11-1 with TRBJ1-2, with 10 bases aligning to TRBD1. The V and J ends lost 6 bases and 7 bases, in that order; junction bases with no gene match: 5. CDR1 is SGHAT, CDR2 FQDESV, per germline (reference sequence). This CDR3 is built from 13 residues. CDR3 region: CASRSTGGSGYTF. DNA of the CDR3: TGTGCCAGCAGATCGACAGGGGGCTCTGGCTACACCTTC.

This clonotype was seen at least ten times. The V call is TRBV12-3 or TRBV12-4, the J call TRBJ2-2; D is unclear. This CDR3 region has 12 residues. Between the trimmed V and J ends, which lost 0 bases and 7 bases, there was a span of 3 bases. The CDR3 sequence: CASSLAVGELFF. CDR3 nucleotides: TGTGCCAGCAGTTTAGCAGTCGGGGAGCTGTTTTTT.

This clonotype has ten or more counts. V gene TRBV7-2 combines with J gene TRBJ2-7; 8 bases match TRBD1. The CDR3 totals 13 residues. The V gene's germline CDR1 is SGHTA and CDR2 FQGNSA. V dropped 5 bases and J dropped 6; count of bases not matched to a gene: 6. CDR3 sequence reads: CASSPGGRGEQYF. CDR3 DNA sequence: TGTGCCAGCAGCCCAGGGGGCCGGGGCGAGCAGTACTTC.

This clonotype was counted only a few times. This chain joins TRBV4-3 and TRBJ2-5; D is unclear. Trimming pared 3 bases from V and 1 base from J, leaving 9 bases between. Germline V CDR1 and CDR2: LGHNA, YSLEER. CDR3 length equals 14 residues. The CDR3 protein is CASSHLQRQETQYF. CDR3 in DNA: TGCGCCAGCAGCCATCTACAGCGCCAAGAGACCCAGTACTTC.

The table lists this clonotype with a few counts. The chain has TRBV19 and TRBJ2-1; D perhaps matches TRBD1 (6 bases). The CDR3 covers 16 residues. V lost 8 bases and J 4 bases, leaving 21 bases between the germline ends. Germline-derived CDR1 and CDR2 are LNHDA and SQIVND (reference sequence). The CDR3 here is CASDEQGLTHYNEQFF. CDR3 nucleotide sequence: TGTGCCAGTGACGAGCAGGGGCTTACCCATTACAATGAGCAGTTCTTC. Full variable domain (outside the CDR3, taken from reference TRBV19 and TRBJ2-1): DGGITQSPKYLFRKEGQNVTLSCEQNLNHDAMYWYRQDPGQGLRLIYYSQIVNDFQKGDIAEGYSVSREKKESFPLTVTSAQKNPTAFYLCASDEQGLTHYNEQFFGPGTRLTVL.

At least ten counts were recorded for this clonotype. CDR3 bases: TGCGCCACCACTGATCCGGGACAGGGGGTTAGGAATGAGCAGTTCTTC. Translated: CATTDPGQGVRNEQFF. The rearrangement uses TRBV10-2 and TRBJ2-1; TRBD1 aligns across 11 bases. CDR3 length: 16 amino acids. Germline trimming cut 10 bases from V and 7 bases from J; bases unmatched to any gene: 15. In germline, CDR1 is WSHSY, CDR2 SAAADI.

In this sample, this clonotype turned up a few times. The chain employs TRBV20-1 and TRBJ2-1, with 10 nucleotides matching TRBD2. The trim removed 6 bases at V and 3 bases at J, leaving 8 bases unmatched. Germline assignment: CDR1 DFQATT and CDR2 SNEGSKA (reference sequence). The CDR3 consists of 15 residues. DNA of the CDR3: TGCAGTGCGGCCGACGCTAGCGGGGGCTACAATGAGCAGTTCTTC. Its protein product is CSAADASGGYNEQFF.

This clonotype turned up a few times. The genes are TRBV27 and TRBJ2-5; TRBD1 matches at 7 bases. With 6 bases clipped from V and 5 bases from J, the junction kept 9 bases outside the gene matches. CDR1 and CDR2 (germline): MNHEY, SMNVEV (reference sequence). The CDR3 is 14 residues long. CDR3 sequence reads: CASRSVTGDETQYF. In nucleotides, the CDR3 is TGTGCCAGCAGGAGCGTCACAGGGGACGAGACCCAGTACTTC.

At least ten counts were recorded for this clonotype. In DNA form, the CDR3 reads TGTGCCAGCAGTCACAAGGGACTAGCGGGGGGGCGCAACGAGCAGTACTTC. Protein: CASSHKGLAGGRNEQYF. The chain has TRBV27 and TRBJ2-7, with 16 bases lining up with TRBD2. The CDR3 runs 17 residues. V was clipped by 5 bases and J by 5 bases; unmatched bases: 9. Germline V lookup: CDR1 MNHEY, CDR2 SMNVEV (reference sequence).

This clonotype was seen at least ten times. The chain uses TRBV6-1 and TRBJ1-3; 8 nucleotides match TRBD1. Germline CDR1 MNHNS, CDR2 SASEGT. CDR3 length equals 18 residues. V gave up 5 bases and J gave up 0 bases; unmatched junction bases: 12. The CDR3 DNA reads as TGTGCCAGCAGTCGGGACAGGCTCCGACTAAGCTCTGGAAACACCATATATTTT. Amino acid sequence: CASSRDRLRLSSGNTIYF.

This clonotype was seen repeatedly, ten times or more. The V call is TRBV20-1, the J call TRBJ2-3; D may be TRBD1 or TRBD2 (6 bases each). CDR1 is DFQATT and CDR2 is SNEGSKA in the germline V gene (reference sequence). The CDR3 is made up of 16 amino acids. Trimming removed 5 bases at V and 5 bases at J, with 23 bases between. CDR3 sequence reads: CSAGSGASLRKDTQYF. CDR3 coding DNA: TGCAGTGCTGGATCGGGGGCCTCTTTGAGGAAAGATACGCAGTATTTT.

This clonotype was picked up a small number of times. This chain links TRBV7-9 with TRBJ2-3; D gene unclear. V dropped 1 base and J dropped 0 bases, with 8 bases sitting between them. The CDR3 runs to 15 residues. CDR1 is SEHNR, CDR2 FQNEAQ, per germline (reference sequence). The CDR3, as DNA: TGTGCCAGCAGCTTAGTGTGGGCCAGCACAGATACGCAGTATTTT. This sequence encodes CASSLVWASTDTQYF.

Ten or more counts support this clonotype. J is TRBJ1-5 and V is TRBV14; no reliable D call. Trimming removed 4 bases at V and 6 bases at J, with 7 bases between. In germline, CDR1 is SGHDN, CDR2 FVKESK. The CDR3 is 12 amino acids. CDR3 sequence: CASSLGTQPQHF. CDR3 bases: TGTGCCAGCAGCCTTGGCACTCAGCCCCAGCATTTT.

This clonotype was recorded at least ten times. The rearrangement uses TRBV3-1 and TRBJ1-6, with D unclear. The CDR3 is 13 amino acids. Germline CDR1 reads LGHDT; CDR2 reads YNNKEL (reference sequence). The V and J ends lost 1 base and 10 bases respectively, with 8 bases between them. CDR3: CASSQGRNSPLHF. The CDR3 nucleotides read TGTGCCAGCAGCCAAGGGCGGAACTCACCCCTCCACTTT.

The chain recombines TRBV5-1 with TRBJ1-1; 8 bases are shared with TRBD1. The CDR3 spans 14 residues. Germline-derived CDR1 and CDR2 are SGHRS and YFSETQ. Germline trimming cut 0 bases from V and 5 bases from J; bases unmatched to any gene: 3. This CDR3 reads CASSLADRDTEAFF. The CDR3 nucleotides are TGCGCCAGCAGCTTGGCGGACAGGGATACTGAAGCTTTCTTT. The full variable domain, rest sourced from reference TRBV5-1 and TRBJ1-1, is KAGVTQTPRYLIKTRGQQVTLSCSPISGHRSVSWYQQTPGQGLQFLFEYFSETQRNKGNFPGRFSGRQFSNSRSEMNVSTLELGDSALYLCASSLADRDTEAFFGQGTRLTVV.